The 29 T cell receptor beta chains presented below share a single source sample, sequenced in a study of molecular identifiers for immune sequencing clone quantification listed by TCRdb under 2018. The method was PCR. The sequencing machine was a NextSeq 500. TCRdb redid the processing of the public reads, applying fastp at Q25 and MiXCR, and retained in-frame beta chains. Identical CDR3 proteins give one entry, which carries the most common genes and DNA. The sample table shows 45,000 to 55,000 distinct CDR3 sequences, and about a third are seen once. Jointly, the top ten make up approximately 4.2% of the sample. Specimen: naive CD8+ T cells from blood, with Jurkat cell RNA spiked in. The cell subset or site label of this sample denotes: FACS-sorted CD8+CD4-CCR7+CD45RA+ naive T cells. The receptors originated from a human donor in good health. Some libraries in this study had Jurkat cell RNA spiked in.

Regarding this clonotype: A much more abundant neighbour one base away suggests this may be a read error. V gene TRBV10-3 combines with J gene TRBJ2-5; D gene uncertain. In germline, CDR1 is ENHRY, CDR2 SYGVKD. The CDR3 length is 13 residues. The CDR3 DNA sequence: TGTGCCATCTGTGAGCCCCAGAAAGAGACCCAGTACTTC. Translated: CAICEPQKETQYF.

V gene TRBV19 combines with J gene TRBJ2-3; 7 nucleotides agree with TRBD2. This CDR3 comprises 16 residues. The V gene end was trimmed by 0 bases and the J gene end by 3 bases; junction bases not matched to a gene: 6. Germline CDR1 reads LNHDA; CDR2 reads SQIVND (reference sequence). CDR3 region: CASSIEGEGLTDTQYF. CDR3 DNA: TGTGCCAGTAGTATAGAGGGGGAGGGCCTTACAGATACGCAGTATTTT.

This clonotype came up a few times. The chain carries TRBV4-3 and TRBJ2-3, with 9 bases lining up with TRBD2. This CDR3 has 15 residues. With V trimmed by 4 bases and J by 4 bases, 6 bases remained unmatched. The germline V gene has CDR1 LGHNA and CDR2 YSLEER. The CDR3 protein is CASSLIAGVADTQYF. The CDR3 nucleotides read TGCGCCAGCAGCCTCATAGCGGGAGTTGCAGATACGCAGTATTTT.

This clonotype is categorized as medium-sized. The V call is TRBV18, the J call TRBJ2-7; 7 bases align to TRBD1. Per the germline V gene, CDR1 is KGHSH and CDR2 is LQKENI. V was pared by 3 bases and J by 2 bases, with 4 bases of the junction left unmatched. This CDR3 is 14 amino acids long. The CDR3 nucleotides read TGTGCCAGCTCACCCGGGACAGCTCCCTACGAGCAGTACTTC. Translation gives CASSPGTAPYEQYF. Based on the CDR3 plus reference TRBV18 and TRBJ2-7, the full variable domain is NAGVMQNPRHLVRRRGQEARLRCSPMKGHSHVYWYRQLPEEGLKFMVYLQKENIIDESGMPKERFSAEFPKEGPSILRIQQVVRGDSAAYFCASSPGTAPYEQYFGPGTRLTVT.

On this clonotype itself: One junction end disagrees with the germline gene, perhaps due to a read error. The chain carries TRBV29-1 and TRBJ1-2; TRBD1 aligns across 9 bases. The germline CDR1 and CDR2 sequences are SQVTM and ANQGSEA. The CDR3 is made up of 13 amino acids. In DNA, the CDR3 is TGCGGCGTCTGGACAGGGGTGACCTATGGCTACACCTTC. Its translation: CGVWTGVTYGYTF.

This clonotype was counted ten times or more. V usage is TRBV15 and J usage is TRBJ1-5; unclear D gene. V lost 0 bases to trimming and J lost 7 bases, with 7 bases between them. The CDR3 runs 13 residues. The germline V gene has CDR1 LNHNV and CDR2 YYDKDF (reference sequence). The CDR3 loop is CATSRDFWQPQHF. CDR3 nucleotides: TGTGCCACCAGCAGAGATTTTTGGCAGCCCCAGCATTTT.

V gene TRBV12-5 combines with J gene TRBJ2-7, with 8 nucleotides matching TRBD2. J gave up 3 bases and V 0 bases, and 7 bases lay outside the gene matches. This CDR3 region has 16 residues. CDR1 and CDR2 (germline): LGHNT, FRNRAP. The CDR3 coding sequence is TGTGCTAGTGGTTTGGTACAAGGCGGGAGGCTCTACGAGCAGTACTTC. Amino acids: CASGLVQGGRLYEQYF.

This clonotype came up a few times. V is TRBV28 and J is TRBJ2-1; 13 nucleotides line up with TRBD2. The CDR3 loop spans 16 amino acids. Germline loops: CDR1 MDHEN, CDR2 SYDVKM. J was trimmed by 3 bases and V by 6 bases; bases with no gene match: 5. CDR3 nucleotides: TGTGCCAGCAGCTCACTAGCGGGAGGGTACTACAATGAGCAGTTCTTC. Translation gives CASSSLAGGYYNEQFF.

This clonotype was detected a few times. The chain is built from TRBV12-3 or TRBV12-4 and TRBJ2-5; D might be TRBD1 (6 bases). V was shortened by 0 bases and J by 5 bases, with 16 bases between the two germline ends. The CDR3 length is 16 residues. The CDR3 region is CASSLAIAGVSETQYF. CDR3 nucleotide sequence: TGTGCCAGCAGTTTAGCGATCGCAGGGGTTTCGGAGACCCAGTACTTC.

This clonotype occurred a few times. This chain links TRBV7-8 with TRBJ1-5; D gene ambiguous. The germline gives CDR1 SGHVS, CDR2 FQNEAQ. V gave up 1 base and J gave up 3 bases, with 10 bases separating them. CDR3 length: 15 residues. CDR3 region: CASSLEQRDNQPQHF. The CDR3 coding sequence is TGTGCCAGCAGCTTAGAACAAAGGGACAATCAGCCCCAGCATTTT. Supplemented by reference TRBV7-8 and TRBJ1-5, the full variable domain reads GAGVSQSPRYKVAKRGQDVALRCDPISGHVSLFWYQQALGQGPEFLTYFQNEAQLDKSGLPSDRFFAERPEGSVSTLKIQRTQQEDSAVYLCASSLEQRDNQPQHFGDGTRLSIL.

The V and J genes are TRBV9 and TRBJ1-6; no reliable D call. Germline values: CDR1 SGDLS, CDR2 YYNGEE. This CDR3 region has 14 residues. V dropped 0 bases and J dropped 7 bases, with 8 bases sitting between them. The CDR3 nucleotides are TGTGCCAGCAGCGTAGGCGGGGTGAATTCACCCCTCCACTTT. Translating it yields CASSVGGVNSPLHF.

Concerning this clonotype: The conserved phenylalanine or tryptophan is not found at the CDR3 terminus, so this likely reflects a read error. It is unclear where the CDR3 begins or ends on the DNA, so no DNA is shown, and the CDR3 is as TCRdb lists it. The J gene is TRBJ1-5, the V gene TRBV6-2 or TRBV6-3. The CDR3 numbers 13 amino acids, ends counted. Germline V lookup: CDR1 MNHEY, CDR2 SVGEGT. CDR3 amino acids: CASSLYSNQPPHS.

This clonotype was recorded at least ten times. The gene calls are TRBV5-4 and TRBJ2-3; D unclear. The CDR3 totals 12 residues. Germline-derived CDR1 and CDR2 are SGHNT and YYREEE (reference sequence). V was shortened by 1 base and J by 8 bases, with 8 bases between the two germline ends. The CDR3 nucleotides are TGTGCCAGCAGCTTGAGCGCAGCTACGCAGTATTTT. It encodes CASSLSAATQYF. The whole variable domain, filled in from reference TRBV5-4 and TRBJ2-3, reads ETGVTQSPTHLIKTRGQQVTLRCSSQSGHNTVSWYQQALGQGPQFIFQYYREEENGRGNFPPRFSGLQFPNYSSELNVNALELDDSALYLCASSLSAATQYFGPGTRLTVL.

This clonotype was detected many times. The rearrangement links TRBV27 to TRBJ2-3; D is ambiguous. The CDR3 length is 12 residues. V was pared by 2 bases and J by 6 bases, with 6 bases between. The V gene's germline CDR1 is MNHEY and CDR2 SMNVEV (reference sequence). As DNA, the CDR3 is TGTGCCAGCAGTTTAGTTCCGGATACGCAGTATTTT. It codes for CASSLVPDTQYF.

Of note for this clonotype: No conserved phenylalanine or tryptophan ends this CDR3, so it is likely a read error. The chain recombines TRBV28 with TRBJ2-4, with no clear D. Germline loops: CDR1 MDHEN, CDR2 SYDVKM. The CDR3 is made up of 15 amino acids. Trimming took 2 bases from V and 2 from J, leaving 10 bases between them. CDR3 DNA sequence: TGTGCCAGCAGTTTAAGGTCAGCCACCAAAAACATTCAGTACATC. It specifies CASSLRSATKNIQYI.

The rearrangement links TRBV2 to TRBJ1-5, with D perhaps matching TRBD1 (6 bases). The germline V gene encodes CDR1 SNHLY and CDR2 FYNNEI. The ends were cut back, 11 bases at V and 4 bases at J, with 18 bases in the middle. The CDR3 is made up of 14 amino acids. The CDR3: CAGKEDSLNQPQHF. Here the CDR3 DNA reads TGTGCCGGTAAGGAGGACAGCTTAAATCAGCCCCAGCATTTT.

This clonotype was found many times. V is TRBV6-5 and J is TRBJ2-7, with D perhaps TRBD1 or TRBD2 (5 bases each). This CDR3 region has 14 residues. Trimming stripped 2 bases from V and 3 bases from J, with 11 bases between. Germline CDR1 MNHEY, CDR2 SVGAGI. CDR3 bases: TGTGCCAGCAGTTACCGCGAGGGGTACTACGAGCAGTACTTC. It specifies CASSYREGYYEQYF.

Turning to this clonotype: The germline gene is not matched at one end of the junction; a read error may be the cause. The V call is TRBV5-6, the J call TRBJ1-1; D possibly corresponds to TRBD1 (5 bases). This CDR3 is 13 amino acids long. Looked up from germline, CDR1 is SGHDT and CDR2 is YYEEEE. The CDR3 reads CASSFGANTEAIF. Written as DNA, the CDR3 is TGTGCCAGCAGCTTCGGGGCAAACACTGAAGCTATCTTT.

In regard to this clonotype: The junction does not match germline at one end; this may be a read error. The CDR3 spells CASSYGRLNHPQHF. CDR3 in DNA: TGTGCCAGCAGTTACGGGAGGCTCAATCACCCCCAGCATTTT. The V call is TRBV6-2 or TRBV6-3, the J call TRBJ1-5; D is undetermined. The germline CDR1 and CDR2 sequences are MNHEY and SVGEGT. The length of the CDR3 is 14 residues.

About this clonotype itself: Being one base from a much bigger clone, this may be a read error. As the CDR3 is not closed by the conserved phenylalanine or tryptophan, this likely results from a read error. The rearrangement joins TRBV29-1 to TRBJ1-1; D is undetermined. V lost 3 bases to trimming and J lost 4 bases, with 12 bases between them. CDR3 size: 13 residues. CDR1 SQVTM and CDR2 ANQGSEA come from the germline V gene. This chain's CDR3 is CSVDIGVATEAFY. CDR3 nucleotides: TGCAGCGTTGACATCGGGGTTGCCACTGAAGCTTTCTAT.

This clonotype was seen more than once but under ten times. Sequence at one end of the junction differs from germline and may be a read error. The rearrangement joins TRBV5-3 to TRBJ2-7; D remains unclear. TRBV5-3 is placed among ORFs of uncertain function. The CDR3 totals 14 residues. CDR3: CASSLQRNSYEQYF. The CDR3 DNA reads as TGTGCCAGCAGCTTGCAAAGAAACTCCTACGAGCAGTACTTC.

The chain combines TRBV29-1 with TRBJ2-7, with 12 bases identical to TRBD2. The CDR3 sequence is 14 residues long. In germline, CDR1 is SQVTM, CDR2 ANQGSEA. V was clipped by 4 bases and J by 4 bases; unmatched bases: 5. The CDR3 DNA reads as TGCAGCGTTGTACTAGCGGGAGGTGAATACGAGCAGTACTTC. This encodes CSVVLAGGEYEQYF.

The rearrangement uses TRBV5-6 and TRBJ2-3, with a weak D call TRBD2 (6 bases). The CDR3 consists of 13 residues. CDR1 is SGHDT, CDR2 YYEEEE, per germline. V was clipped by 4 bases and J by 3 bases, with 9 bases between them. In DNA form, the CDR3 reads TGTGCCAGCAGCACCGGACTAACAGATACGCAGTATTTT. Its protein product is CASSTGLTDTQYF.

As regards this clonotype: A clone one base away is much larger, so this may be a read error. V usage is TRBV4-1 and J usage is TRBJ2-7; the match to TRBD1 covers 7 bases. CDR3 size: 14 residues. CDR1 is MGHRA, CDR2 YSYEKL, per germline. CDR3 loop: CASRQMGQRYEQYF. In DNA form, the CDR3 reads TGCGCCAGCCGCCAAATGGGACAGAGATACGAGCAGTACTTC.

The gene calls are TRBV5-6 and TRBJ2-1; 13 bases map to TRBD2. The length of the CDR3 is 17 residues. V was clipped by 4 bases and J by 5 bases; unmatched bases: 9. Germline V gene lookup returns CDR1 SGHDT and CDR2 YYEEEE. CDR3 DNA: TGTGCCAGCAGCGGAGCTGGGACTAGCGGGATAAACAATGAGCAGTTCTTC. This encodes CASSGAGTSGINNEQFF.

Ten or more counts support this clonotype. This chain uses TRBV6-2 or TRBV6-3 with TRBJ1-1; no reliable D call. Germline V gene lookup returns CDR1 MNHEY and CDR2 SVGEGT. CDR3 length: 13 amino acids. Trimming removed 6 bases at V and 0 bases at J, with 8 bases between. In DNA, the CDR3 is TGTGCCAGCAGGGATATAATGAACACTGAAGCTTTCTTT. Amino acids: CASRDIMNTEAFF.

J is TRBJ2-3 and V is TRBV2; D is unresolved. There are 13 residues in the CDR3. V lost 1 base and J lost 4, with 6 bases in between. CDR1 is SNHLY, CDR2 FYNNEI, per germline. CDR3 nucleotides: TGTGCCAGCAGTGAAGTCCTCCCAGATACGCAGTATTTT. It is translated as CASSEVLPDTQYF.

This clonotype was observed at least ten times. The V call is TRBV2, the J call TRBJ2-3; 16 nucleotides match TRBD2. The CDR3 loop spans 19 amino acids. V shed 4 bases and J 3 bases; nucleotides not matched to a gene: 10. CDR1 and CDR2 from the germline V gene are SNHLY and FYNNEI. CDR3 coding DNA: TGTGCCAGCAGTGCCCCGGGACTAGCGGGAGGGCCTCTTACAGATACGCAGTATTTT. It yields the protein CASSAPGLAGGPLTDTQYF. The full variable domain, its missing parts supplied by reference TRBV2 and TRBJ2-3, is EPEVTQTPSHQVTQMGQEVILRCVPISNHLYFYWYRQILGQKVEFLVSFYNNEISEKSEIFDDQFSVERPDGSNFTLKIRSTKLEDSAMYFCASSAPGLAGGPLTDTQYFGPGTRLTVL.

Many counts were recorded for this clonotype. The rearrangement joins TRBV9 to TRBJ2-2, with a possible D match to TRBD1 (5 bases). This CDR3 has 17 amino acids. The ends were cut back, 6 bases at V and 0 bases at J, with 18 bases in the middle. Germline lookup yields CDR1 SGDLS and CDR2 YYNGEE. Here the CDR3 reads CASNLTPGSANTGELFF. The CDR3 nucleotides read TGTGCCAGCAACCTAACACCAGGGTCAGCGAACACCGGGGAGCTGTTTTTT.